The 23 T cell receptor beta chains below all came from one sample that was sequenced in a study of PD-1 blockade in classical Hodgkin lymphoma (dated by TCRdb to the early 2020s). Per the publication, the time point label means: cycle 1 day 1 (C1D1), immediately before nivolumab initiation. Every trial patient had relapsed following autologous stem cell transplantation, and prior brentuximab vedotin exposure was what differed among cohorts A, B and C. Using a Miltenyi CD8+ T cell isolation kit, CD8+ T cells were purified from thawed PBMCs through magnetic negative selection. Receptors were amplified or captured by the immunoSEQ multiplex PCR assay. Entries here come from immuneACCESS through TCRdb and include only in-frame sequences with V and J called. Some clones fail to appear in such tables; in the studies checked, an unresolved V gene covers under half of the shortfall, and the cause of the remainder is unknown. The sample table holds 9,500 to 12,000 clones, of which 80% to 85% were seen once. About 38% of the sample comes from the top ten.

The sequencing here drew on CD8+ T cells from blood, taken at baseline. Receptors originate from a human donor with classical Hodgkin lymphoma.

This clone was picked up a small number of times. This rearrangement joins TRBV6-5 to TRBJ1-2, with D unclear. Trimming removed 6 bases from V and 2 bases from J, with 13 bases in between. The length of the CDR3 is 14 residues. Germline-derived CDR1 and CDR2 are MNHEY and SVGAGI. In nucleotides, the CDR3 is TGTGCCAGCAGCCCCCTATCGGACAACTATGGCTACACCTTC. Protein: CASSPLSDNYGYTF.

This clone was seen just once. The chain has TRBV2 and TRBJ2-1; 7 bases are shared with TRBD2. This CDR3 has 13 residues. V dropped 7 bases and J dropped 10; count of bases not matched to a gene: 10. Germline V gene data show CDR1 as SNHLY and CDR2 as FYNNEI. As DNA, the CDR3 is TGTGCCAGCACCCTAGGCGGGGGAAGCGAGCAGTTCTTC. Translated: CASTLGGGSEQFF. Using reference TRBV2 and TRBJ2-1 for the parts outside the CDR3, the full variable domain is EPEVTQTPSHQVTQMGQEVILRCVPISNHLYFYWYRQILGQKVEFLVSFYNNEISEKSEIFDDQFSVERPDGSNFTLKIRSTKLEDSAMYFCASTLGGGSEQFFGPGTRLTVL.

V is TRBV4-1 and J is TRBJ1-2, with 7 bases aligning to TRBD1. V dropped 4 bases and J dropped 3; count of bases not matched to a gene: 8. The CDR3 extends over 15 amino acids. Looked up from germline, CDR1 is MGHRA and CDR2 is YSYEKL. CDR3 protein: CASSPFGQADYGYTF. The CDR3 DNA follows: TGCGCCAGCAGCCCGTTCGGACAGGCTGACTATGGCTACACCTTC.

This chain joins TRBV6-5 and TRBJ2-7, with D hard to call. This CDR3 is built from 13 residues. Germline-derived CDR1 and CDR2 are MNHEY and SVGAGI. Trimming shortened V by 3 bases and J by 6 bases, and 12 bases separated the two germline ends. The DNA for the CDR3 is TGTGCCAGCAGTTATACAGTCGGGCGCGAGCAGTACTTC. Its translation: CASSYTVGREQYF.

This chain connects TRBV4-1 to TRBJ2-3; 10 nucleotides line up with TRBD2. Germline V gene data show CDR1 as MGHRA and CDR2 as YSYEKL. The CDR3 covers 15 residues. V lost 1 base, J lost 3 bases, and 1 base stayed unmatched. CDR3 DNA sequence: TGCGCCAGCAGCCAAGCTAGCGGGAGAACAGATACGCAGTATTTT. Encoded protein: CASSQASGRTDTQYF.

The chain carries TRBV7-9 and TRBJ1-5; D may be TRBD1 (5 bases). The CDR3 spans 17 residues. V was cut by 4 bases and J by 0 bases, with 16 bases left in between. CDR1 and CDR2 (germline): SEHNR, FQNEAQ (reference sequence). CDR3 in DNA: TGTGCCAGCAGCTCCTGGGGCGGGCCTTATAGCAATCAGCCCCAGCATTTT. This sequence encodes CASSSWGGPYSNQPQHF.

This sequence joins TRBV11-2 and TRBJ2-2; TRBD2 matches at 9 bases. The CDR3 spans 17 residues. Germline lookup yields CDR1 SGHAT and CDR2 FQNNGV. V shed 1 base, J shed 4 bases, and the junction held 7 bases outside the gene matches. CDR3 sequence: CASSLVAGGPVTGELFF. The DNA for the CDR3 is TGTGCCAGCAGCTTAGTCGCGGGAGGGCCGGTCACCGGGGAGCTGTTTTTT. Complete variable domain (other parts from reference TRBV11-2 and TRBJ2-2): EAGVAQSPRYKIIEKRQSVAFWCNPISGHATLYWYQQILGQGPKLLIQFQNNGVVDDSQLPKDRFSAERLKGVDSTLKIQPAKLEDSAVYLCASSLVAGGPVTGELFFGEGSRLTVL.

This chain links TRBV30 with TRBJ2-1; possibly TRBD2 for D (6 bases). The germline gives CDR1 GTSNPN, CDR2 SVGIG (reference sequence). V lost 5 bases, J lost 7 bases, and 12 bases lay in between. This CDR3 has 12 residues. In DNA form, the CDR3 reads TGTGCCTGGGGGGACTCCCCAAATGAGCAGTTCTTC. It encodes CAWGDSPNEQFF.

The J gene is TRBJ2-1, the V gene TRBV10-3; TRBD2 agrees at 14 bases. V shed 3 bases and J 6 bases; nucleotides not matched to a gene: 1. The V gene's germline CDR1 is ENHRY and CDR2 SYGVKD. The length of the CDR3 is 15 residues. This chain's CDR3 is CAISDGTSGSNEQFF. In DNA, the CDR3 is TGTGCCATCAGTGATGGGACTAGCGGGAGCAATGAGCAGTTCTTC.

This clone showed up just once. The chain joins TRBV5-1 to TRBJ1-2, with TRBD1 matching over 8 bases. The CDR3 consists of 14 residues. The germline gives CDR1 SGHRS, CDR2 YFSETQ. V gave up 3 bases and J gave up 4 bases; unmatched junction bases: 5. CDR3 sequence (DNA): TGCGCCAGCAGCTCTGGACAGGGACTCTATGGCTACACCTTC. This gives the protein CASSSGQGLYGYTF.

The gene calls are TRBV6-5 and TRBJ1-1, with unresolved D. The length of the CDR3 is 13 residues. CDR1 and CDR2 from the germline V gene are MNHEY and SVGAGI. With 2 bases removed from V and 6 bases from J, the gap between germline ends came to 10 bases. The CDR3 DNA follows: TGTGCCAGCAGTTACAGCTTAAATTCTGAAGCTTTCTTT. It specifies CASSYSLNSEAFF.

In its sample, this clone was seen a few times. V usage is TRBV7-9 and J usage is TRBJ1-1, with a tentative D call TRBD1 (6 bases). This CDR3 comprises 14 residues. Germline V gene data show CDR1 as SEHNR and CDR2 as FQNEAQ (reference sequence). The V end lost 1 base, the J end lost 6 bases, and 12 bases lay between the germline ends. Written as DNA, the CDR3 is TGTGCCAGCAGCTTAGTACAGGGTGGTGCTGAAGCTTTCTTT. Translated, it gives CASSLVQGGAEAFF.

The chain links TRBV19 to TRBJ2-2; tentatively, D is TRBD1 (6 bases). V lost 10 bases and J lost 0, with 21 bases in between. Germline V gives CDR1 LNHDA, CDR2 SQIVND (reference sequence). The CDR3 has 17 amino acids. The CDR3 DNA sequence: TGTGCCACCCTCCCCTCCCCAGCAGGGGCGAACACCGGGGAGCTGTTTTTT. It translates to CATLPSPAGANTGELFF.

In DNA form, the CDR3 reads TGTGCCAGCAACCCCACAACCTACAAACACACTCGCAAGTTCTTC. This encodes CASNPTTYKHTRKFF. The V and J genes are TRBV27 and TRBJ2-1; no clear D. Germline assignment: CDR1 MNHEY and CDR2 SMNVEV (reference sequence). This CDR3 has 15 amino acids. Trimming took 7 bases from V and 14 from J, leaving 27 bases between them.

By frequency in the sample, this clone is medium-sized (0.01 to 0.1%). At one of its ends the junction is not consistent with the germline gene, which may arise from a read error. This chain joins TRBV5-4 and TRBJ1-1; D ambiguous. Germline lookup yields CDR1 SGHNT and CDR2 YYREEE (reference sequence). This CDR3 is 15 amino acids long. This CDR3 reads CASSLARGGNPEAFF. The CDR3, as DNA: TGTGCCAGCAGCTTGGCCCGTGGAGGGAACCCTGAAGCTTTCTTT.

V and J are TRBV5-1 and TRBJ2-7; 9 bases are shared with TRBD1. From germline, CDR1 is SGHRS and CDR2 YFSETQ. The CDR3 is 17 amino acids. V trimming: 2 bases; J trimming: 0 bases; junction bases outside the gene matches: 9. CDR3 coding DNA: TGCGCCAGCAGCTTAGAAGTAGACAGGGGGTCCTCCTACGAGCAGTACTTC. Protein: CASSLEVDRGSSYEQYF.

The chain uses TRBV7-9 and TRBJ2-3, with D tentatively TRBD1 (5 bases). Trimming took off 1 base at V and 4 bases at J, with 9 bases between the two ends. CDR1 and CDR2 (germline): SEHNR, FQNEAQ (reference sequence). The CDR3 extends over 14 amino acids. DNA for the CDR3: TGTGCCAGCAGCTTAGGCCAGGGTGCAGATACGCAGTATTTT. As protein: CASSLGQGADTQYF.

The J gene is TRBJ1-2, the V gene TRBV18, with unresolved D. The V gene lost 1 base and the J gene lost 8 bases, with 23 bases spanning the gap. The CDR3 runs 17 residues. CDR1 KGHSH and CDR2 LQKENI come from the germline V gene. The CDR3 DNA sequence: TGTGCCAGCTCACCACATTCATTACTAGAAGAGTTTGGGGGCTACACCTTC. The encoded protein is CASSPHSLLEEFGGYTF.

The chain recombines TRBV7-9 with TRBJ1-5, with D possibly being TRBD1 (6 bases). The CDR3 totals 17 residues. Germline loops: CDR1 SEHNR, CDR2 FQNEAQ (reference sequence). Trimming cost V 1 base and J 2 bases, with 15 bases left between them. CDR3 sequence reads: CASSLGDPGQGNQPQHF. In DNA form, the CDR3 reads TGTGCCAGCAGCTTAGGCGACCCGGGACAAGGCAATCAGCCCCAGCATTTT.

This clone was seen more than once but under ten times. The CDR3: CASSGGFGYTF. CDR3 sequence (DNA): TGTGCCAGCAGTGGGGGGTTCGGCTACACCTTC. The rearrangement links TRBV2 to TRBJ1-2; D might be TRBD1 (5 bases). V lost 4 bases to trimming and J lost 8 bases, with 8 bases between them. Germline V gives CDR1 SNHLY, CDR2 FYNNEI. This CDR3 spans 11 amino acids. The full variable domain, completed using reference TRBV2 and TRBJ1-2, is EPEVTQTPSHQVTQMGQEVILRCVPISNHLYFYWYRQILGQKVEFLVSFYNNEISEKSEIFDDQFSVERPDGSNFTLKIRSTKLEDSAMYFCASSGGFGYTFGSGTRLTVV.

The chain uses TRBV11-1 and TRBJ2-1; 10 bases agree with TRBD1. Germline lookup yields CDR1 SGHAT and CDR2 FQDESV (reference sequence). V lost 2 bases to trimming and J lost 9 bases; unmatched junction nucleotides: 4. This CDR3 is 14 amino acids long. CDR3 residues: CASSLTGTGVEQFF. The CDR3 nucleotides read TGTGCCAGCAGCTTAACCGGGACAGGGGTTGAGCAGTTCTTC.

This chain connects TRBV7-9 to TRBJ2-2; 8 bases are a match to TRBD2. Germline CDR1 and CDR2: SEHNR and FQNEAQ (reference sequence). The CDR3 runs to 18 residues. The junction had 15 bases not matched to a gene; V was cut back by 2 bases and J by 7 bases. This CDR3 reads CASSLWLAGFARNGELFF. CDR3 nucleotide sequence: TGTGCCAGCAGCTTATGGCTAGCGGGCTTCGCCCGGAACGGGGAGCTGTTTTTT.

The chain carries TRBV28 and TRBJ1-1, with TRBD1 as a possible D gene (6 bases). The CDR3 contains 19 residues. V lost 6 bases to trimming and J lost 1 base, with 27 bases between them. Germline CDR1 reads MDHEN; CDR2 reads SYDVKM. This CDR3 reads CASSKPPWGAGSANTEAFF. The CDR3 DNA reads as TGTGCCAGCAGCAAACCTCCCTGGGGGGCAGGGTCGGCGAACACTGAAGCTTTCTTT.